This T cell receptor beta chain originates from a study of T-cell reconstitution after alpha-beta-depleted transplantation in children. Study-level findings and limits: T-cell numbers and diversity one year post-transplant derived largely from freshly generated T cells. Recipient T cells and thymic progenitors that survived gave rise to the high TCRbeta diversity observed at day 60 in some patients. Alpha-beta T cells about two months after transplant reportedly derived from several hundred expanded graft clones.

As it was prepared, the TCRbeta library received unique molecular identifiers. Each CDR3 protein is one row after TCRdb ran MiXCR on the PCR reads. Of 440,000 or so distinct CDR3 sequences listed, over 40% are singletons. About this clonotype: Its antigen is not identified.

This receptor was identified in a girl aged 2 to 9 with aplastic anemia, due to receive a stem cell transplant. The sample was PBMCs, taken before TCRalphabeta/CD19-depleted stem cell transplant.

As DNA, the CDR3 is TGCAGCGTGGGCGGACTAGCGGGAGAAATTCATGAGCAGTTCTTC. It is translated as CSVGGLAGEIHEQFF. The chain combines TRBV29-1 with TRBJ2-1, with 13 bases that match TRBD2. The CDR3 length is 15 residues. The germline CDR1 and CDR2 sequences are SQVTM and ANQGSEA. J gave up 8 bases and V 6 bases, and 10 bases lay outside the gene matches.